These T cell receptor beta chains were read from a single sample in a study. Profiling relied on immunoSEQ multiplex PCR, and the TCRdb table lists in-frame clones only, not all of them. The sample carries about 68,000 clones, about 93% recorded once. The sample consisted of PBMCs. Source of these receptors: a man in his forties with rheumatoid arthritis. Each CDR3 is given with its conserved first and last residue. The D gene is left open where the match is weak. Size is stated for part of the rows, as once, few or many counts, or as a class when the clone is expanded.

CDR3 DNA: TGTGCCAGCAGTCCCACAGGGGGCGGCACCGGGGAGCTGTTTTTT; CDR3 protein: CASSPTGGGTGELFF; D gene: TRBD1; V gene: TRBV27; J gene: TRBJ2-2; clone size: .
CDR3 DNA: TGCGCCAGCAGCTCATTTTCAACCTACAGCTACGAGCAGTACTTC; CDR3 protein: CASSSFSTYSYEQYF; D gene: .; V gene: TRBV5-1; J gene: TRBJ2-7; clone size: .
CDR3 DNA: TGTGCTAGCAGCTTAGTCGCACCCACAGATACGCAGTATTTT; CDR3 protein: CASSLVAPTDTQYF; D gene: .; V gene: TRBV7-7; J gene: TRBJ2-3; clone size: .
CDR3 DNA: TGTGCCAGCAGCTTAGGGGCTAGCTACGAGCAGTACTTC; CDR3 protein: CASSLGASYEQYF; D gene: .; V gene: TRBV5-4; J gene: TRBJ2-7; clone size: .
CDR3 DNA: TGTGCCAGCAGCTTCAGTCCCGACTCCTACGAGCAGTACTTC; CDR3 protein: CASSFSPDSYEQYF; D gene: .; V gene: TRBV7-3; J gene: TRBJ2-7; clone size: .
CDR3 DNA: TGTGCCAGCTCGACCCTTACCTCTGGCTCCTATGGCTACACCTTC; CDR3 protein: CASSTLTSGSYGYTF; D gene: .; V gene: TRBV28; J gene: TRBJ1-2; clone size: .
CDR3 DNA: TGTGCCAGCAGTTATCCACAGGGGGCGAACGGGGAGCTGTTTTTT; CDR3 protein: CASSYPQGANGELFF; D gene: TRBD1; V gene: TRBV28; J gene: TRBJ2-2; clone size: .
CDR3 DNA: TGCGCCAGCAGCCAAGTACGAGGGGGCGTTGACTACGAGCAGTACTTC; CDR3 protein: CASSQVRGGVDYEQYF; D gene: TRBD1; V gene: TRBV4-3; J gene: TRBJ2-7; clone size: .
CDR3 DNA: TGTGCCAGCAGCTTAGGGCGGGGACCCTCCTACGAGCAGTACTTC; CDR3 protein: CASSLGRGPSYEQYF; D gene: .; V gene: TRBV11-2; J gene: TRBJ2-7; clone size: .
CDR3 DNA: TGCGCCAGCAGCTTGGATAGTGGGACAGGATTCAATCAGCCCCAGCATTTT; CDR3 protein: CASSLDSGTGFNQPQHF; D gene: TRBD1; V gene: TRBV5-1; J gene: TRBJ1-5; clone size: few
CDR3 DNA: TGCGCCAGCAGCTTGGGAGGGGGGAATCTAAACACTGAAGCTTTCTTT; CDR3 protein: CASSLGGGNLNTEAFF; D gene: .; V gene: TRBV5-1; J gene: TRBJ1-1; clone size: .
CDR3 DNA: TGCAGTGCTAGTGTAGCGGGTCTAAGCAATCAGCCCCAGCATTTT; CDR3 protein: CSASVAGLSNQPQHF; D gene: .; V gene: TRBV20-1; J gene: TRBJ1-5; clone size: .
CDR3 DNA: TGTGCCAGCAGCGTACATCGGGACTCGAGGCGGACTGAAGCTTTCTTT; CDR3 protein: CASSVHRDSRRTEAFF; D gene: .; V gene: TRBV9; J gene: TRBJ1-1; clone size: once
CDR3 DNA: TGTGCCAGCAGCCAAGCGACCGTGGGGAACACTGAAGCTTTCTTT; CDR3 protein: CASSQATVGNTEAFF; D gene: .; V gene: TRBV3-1/TRBV3-2; J gene: TRBJ1-1; clone size: .
CDR3 DNA: TGTGCCAGCAGTTTATTTGGGGGACAGCCCCAGCATTTT; CDR3 protein: CASSLFGGQPQHF; D gene: .; V gene: TRBV28; J gene: TRBJ1-5; clone size: .
CDR3 DNA: TGTGCCAGCAGCTTGGGGGGACGGATTCTCGGTGAGCAGTTCTTC; CDR3 protein: CASSLGGRILGEQFF; D gene: .; V gene: TRBV11-3; J gene: TRBJ2-1; clone size: .
CDR3 DNA: TGTGCCAGTAGTAGGACGGCCTATAATTCACCCCTCCACTTT; CDR3 protein: CASSRTAYNSPLHF; D gene: .; V gene: TRBV19; J gene: TRBJ1-6; clone size: once
CDR3 DNA: TGCGCCAGCAGCCGCCCCGGACAGGGGATCAATGAGCAGTTCTTC; CDR3 protein: CASSRPGQGINEQFF; D gene: TRBD1; V gene: TRBV5-1; J gene: TRBJ2-1; clone size: .
CDR3 DNA: TGTGCCAGCAGTTACGGGGGAACCTACGAGCAGTACTTC; CDR3 protein: CASSYGGTYEQYF; D gene: .; V gene: TRBV6-5; J gene: TRBJ2-7; clone size: .
CDR3 DNA: TGTGCCAGCAGCGGAGCGCGGTACCAAGAGACCCAGTACTTC; CDR3 protein: CASSGARYQETQYF; D gene: .; V gene: TRBV11-2; J gene: TRBJ2-5; clone size: .
CDR3 DNA: TGTGCCTGGAAACGGGACAGGGTCTTGAACACCGGGGAGCTGTTTTTT; CDR3 protein: CAWKRDRVLNTGELFF; D gene: TRBD1; V gene: TRBV30; J gene: TRBJ2-2; clone size: .
CDR3 DNA: TGTGCCAGTAGTATGCATCACGGATTGAACACTGAAGCTTTCTTT; CDR3 protein: CASSMHHGLNTEAFF; D gene: .; V gene: TRBV19; J gene: TRBJ1-1; clone size: .
CDR3 DNA: TGCGCCAGCAGCTGGGCGAGTGTCAATGAGCAGTTCTTC; CDR3 protein: CASSWASVNEQFF; D gene: .; V gene: TRBV5-1; J gene: TRBJ2-1; clone size: .
CDR3 DNA: TGTGCCAGCAGCACCGGGACAGGGTTGGCTGAAGCTTTCTTT; CDR3 protein: CASSTGTGLAEAFF; D gene: TRBD1; V gene: TRBV7-8; J gene: TRBJ1-1; clone size: .
CDR3 DNA: TGCGCCAGCAATATAGGGAATAGCAATCAGCCCCAGCATTTT; CDR3 protein: CASNIGNSNQPQHF; D gene: .; V gene: TRBV10-1; J gene: TRBJ1-5; clone size: few
CDR3 DNA: TGTGCCAGCAGTTACTCATCCCAAGCTAACTATGGCTACACCTTC; CDR3 protein: CASSYSSQANYGYTF; D gene: .; V gene: TRBV6-5; J gene: TRBJ1-2; clone size: .
CDR3 DNA: TGTGCCAGCAGCTCGGGACGCAACACAGATACGCAGTATTTT; CDR3 protein: CASSSGRNTDTQYF; D gene: .; V gene: TRBV7-3; J gene: TRBJ2-3; clone size: .
CDR3 DNA: TGTGCCAGCAGCTACCCCGGGGGTCAGAACACCGGGGAGCTGTTTTTT; CDR3 protein: CASSYPGGQNTGELFF; D gene: .; V gene: TRBV7-6; J gene: TRBJ2-2; clone size: .
CDR3 DNA: TGTGCCAGCACTGGACCAGGGTATAGCAATCAGCCCCAGCATTTT; CDR3 protein: CASTGPGYSNQPQHF; D gene: .; V gene: TRBV6-5; J gene: TRBJ1-5; clone size: .
CDR3 DNA: TGTGCCAGCAGCTTAGGCAGTTTCGGGCCTCTTAATGAAAAACTGTTTTTT; CDR3 protein: CASSLGSFGPLNEKLFF; D gene: .; V gene: TRBV11-2; J gene: TRBJ1-4; clone size: .
CDR3 DNA: TGTGCCAGCACCTCCTTCCGACAGACTGAAGCTTTCTTT; CDR3 protein: CASTSFRQTEAFF; D gene: .; V gene: TRBV2; J gene: TRBJ1-1; clone size: .
CDR3 DNA: TGTGCCAGTCGACCCGGGACAGGGTGGTTCGATACGCAGTATTTT; CDR3 protein: CASRPGTGWFDTQYF; D gene: TRBD1; V gene: TRBV19; J gene: TRBJ2-3; clone size: .
CDR3 DNA: TGTGCCACCAGTGATAACAGGGGGTTCACCGGGGAGCTGTTTTTT; CDR3 protein: CATSDNRGFTGELFF; D gene: TRBD1; V gene: TRBV24-1; J gene: TRBJ2-2; clone size: .
CDR3 DNA: TGTGCCAGCTCACTGAAGGGACAGGGATACGAGCAGTTCTTC; CDR3 protein: CASSLKGQGYEQFF; D gene: TRBD1; V gene: TRBV18; J gene: TRBJ2-1; clone size: .
CDR3 DNA: TGTGCCAGCAGTAACCCGGGACAATCCTACGAGCAGTACTTC; CDR3 protein: CASSNPGQSYEQYF; D gene: .; V gene: TRBV28; J gene: TRBJ2-7; clone size: .
CDR3 DNA: TGTGCCAGCAGCCAAGTGGGGACTAGCGGACACAATGAGCAGTTCTTC; CDR3 protein: CASSQVGTSGHNEQFF; D gene: TRBD2; V gene: TRBV4-2; J gene: TRBJ2-1; clone size: .
CDR3 DNA: TGTGCCAGCAGCCAAAGTCCAGGGGCCTATGGTAATCAGCCCCAGCATTTT; CDR3 protein: CASSQSPGAYGNQPQHF; D gene: .; V gene: TRBV4-2; J gene: TRBJ1-5; clone size: .
CDR3 DNA: TGTGCCAGCAGCCCCCAGGGGGTCCACGAGCAGTACTTC; CDR3 protein: CASSPQGVHEQYF; D gene: TRBD1; V gene: TRBV12-3/TRBV12-4; J gene: TRBJ2-7; clone size: .
CDR3 DNA: TGTGCCAGTAGTTGGACAGTAACTGAAAAACTGTTTTTT; CDR3 protein: CASSWTVTEKLFF; D gene: .; V gene: TRBV19; J gene: TRBJ1-4; clone size: .
CDR3 DNA: TGTGCCAGCAGTTACTCGGCTAGCGGGTATTACAATGAGCAGTTCTTC; CDR3 protein: CASSYSASGYYNEQFF; D gene: TRBD2; V gene: TRBV6-5; J gene: TRBJ2-1; clone size: .
CDR3 DNA: TGCGCCAGCAGCGTATCCGGGACAAACACAGATACGCAGTATTTT; CDR3 protein: CASSVSGTNTDTQYF; D gene: .; V gene: TRBV5-1; J gene: TRBJ2-3; clone size: .
CDR3 DNA: TGTGCCTGGAGTGTAGGCAGGGGGAATCAGCCCCAGCATTTT; CDR3 protein: CAWSVGRGNQPQHF; D gene: TRBD1; V gene: TRBV30; J gene: TRBJ1-5; clone size: few
CDR3 DNA: TGTGCCAGCAGCCGGGGGGGCGGTGGCAACGAGCAGTACTTC; CDR3 protein: CASSRGGGGNEQYF; D gene: TRBD2; V gene: TRBV7-9; J gene: TRBJ2-7; clone size: once
CDR3 DNA: TGTGCCAGCAGCGTAGTTTTTTGGGGCAAGGCGGACCTACACTACGAGCAGTACTTC; CDR3 protein: CASSVVFWGKADLHYEQYF; D gene: .; V gene: TRBV9; J gene: TRBJ2-7; clone size: .
CDR3 DNA: TGTGCCAGCAGTCGTAGCTACAATGAGCAGTTCTTC; CDR3 protein: CASSRSYNEQFF; D gene: .; V gene: TRBV6-2/TRBV6-3; J gene: TRBJ2-1; clone size: .
CDR3 DNA: TGTGCCAGCAGTTTATCGGACCAGTACGAGCAGTACTTC; CDR3 protein: CASSLSDQYEQYF; D gene: .; V gene: TRBV27; J gene: TRBJ2-7; clone size: .
CDR3 DNA: TGTGCCAGCAGCTTGGGTCAGAGAGGGAAGGACATTCAGTACTTC; CDR3 protein: CASSLGQRGKDIQYF; D gene: .; V gene: TRBV5-4; J gene: TRBJ2-4; clone size: .
CDR3 DNA: TGTGCCAGCAGTCCAATTTACAATGAGCAGTTCTTC; CDR3 protein: CASSPIYNEQFF; D gene: .; V gene: TRBV28; J gene: TRBJ2-1; clone size: .
CDR3 DNA: TGTGCCAGCAGTGTTACAGGGACCTATGAGCAGTTCTTC; CDR3 protein: CASSVTGTYEQFF; D gene: .; V gene: TRBV25-1; J gene: TRBJ2-1; clone size: .
CDR3 DNA: TGTGCCAGCAGCACCTACAGGGGTTCGAACACCGGGGAGCTGTTTTTT; CDR3 protein: CASSTYRGSNTGELFF; D gene: TRBD1; V gene: TRBV7-2; J gene: TRBJ2-2; clone size: .
CDR3 DNA: TGTGCCAGCCTCCGGGGACAGGGAGGCGAGCAGTACTTC; CDR3 protein: CASLRGQGGEQYF; D gene: TRBD1; V gene: TRBV11-2; J gene: TRBJ2-7; clone size: once
CDR3 DNA: TGTGCCTGGAGTGCTGCCGGAAGTGGCTACACCTTC; CDR3 protein: CAWSAAGSGYTF; D gene: .; V gene: TRBV30; J gene: TRBJ1-2; clone size: .
CDR3 DNA: TGCGCCAGCAGCCAAGGATTCGGCGAGACCCAGTACTTC; CDR3 protein: CASSQGFGETQYF; D gene: .; V gene: TRBV4-1; J gene: TRBJ2-5; clone size: once
CDR3 DNA: TGTGCCAGCAGCTTTTCTAGCGGGAGTCTCGGAGATACGCAGTATTTT; CDR3 protein: CASSFSSGSLGDTQYF; D gene: TRBD2; V gene: TRBV7-2; J gene: TRBJ2-3; clone size: .
CDR3 DNA: TGTGCCATCAGTGAGTTCGGATTTGGCTACACCTTC; CDR3 protein: CAISEFGFGYTF; D gene: .; V gene: TRBV10-3; J gene: TRBJ1-2; clone size: .